The 22 T cell receptor beta chains presented below share a single source sample, sequenced in a study of cytomegalovirus exposure and HLA in healthy donors. Primers for the PCR totalled 60 Vbeta and 13 Jbeta. Using immunoSEQ multiplex PCR, the repertoire was profiled, and TCRdb retains in-frame clones only, with some absent. The sample includes 130,000 or so clones, approximately 84% seen only once; the top ten take approximately 2%. Specimen: PBMCs. These receptors were taken from a woman in her thirties or forties in good health and CMV-seronegative.

The V and J genes are TRBV4-3 and TRBJ2-5, with TRBD1 matching over 12 bases. Trimming removed 0 bases from V and 3 bases from J; junction bases left unmatched: 5. The germline V gene has CDR1 LGHNA and CDR2 YSLEER. The CDR3 covers 17 residues. This CDR3 is CASSQDLGTGGEETQYF. The CDR3 bases are TGCGCCAGCAGCCAAGATCTTGGGACAGGGGGCGAAGAGACCCAGTACTTC.

This chain joins TRBV28 and TRBJ1-3, with D uncertain. The V gene lost 8 bases and the J gene lost 0 bases, with 8 bases spanning the gap. Germline V lookup: CDR1 MDHEN, CDR2 SYDVKM. This CDR3 is 13 amino acids long. The CDR3 is CASPRGSGNTIYF. The DNA of the CDR3 is TGTGCCAGCCCCCGGGGCTCTGGAAACACCATATATTTT.

The CDR3, as DNA: TGTGCCAGTGCCGTGGAGGTTCGTGAAAAACTGTTTTTT. Its translation: CASAVEVREKLFF. The chain carries TRBV2 and TRBJ1-4; unclear D gene. Trimming cost V 9 bases and J 7 bases, with 15 bases left between them. Germline loops: CDR1 SNHLY, CDR2 FYNNEI. CDR3 length: 13 residues.

This clone was detected a few times. The rearrangement links TRBV10-3 to TRBJ2-7; 12 bases fit TRBD2. The length of the CDR3 is 16 residues. CDR1 ENHRY and CDR2 SYGVKD come from the germline V gene. After removal of 4 bases from V and 3 bases from J, the junction contained 7 bases not matched to a gene. The CDR3 loop reads CAISGTSGNLGYEQYF. The DNA of the CDR3 is TGTGCCATCAGTGGGACTAGCGGGAATTTAGGCTACGAGCAGTACTTC.

The chain combines TRBV7-9 with TRBJ1-5, with 10 bases that match TRBD1. This CDR3 contains 15 residues. Germline assignment: CDR1 SEHNR and CDR2 FQNEAQ (reference sequence). With 4 bases clipped from V and 4 bases from J, the junction kept 4 bases outside the gene matches. The CDR3 loop reads CASSSRQGANQPQHF. Here the CDR3 DNA reads TGTGCCAGCAGCTCGAGACAGGGGGCGAATCAGCCCCAGCATTTT.

The table lists this clone with a few counts. The chain links TRBV2 to TRBJ2-7, with a possible D match to TRBD1 (6 bases). Germline CDR1 SNHLY, CDR2 FYNNEI. The CDR3 is 15 amino acids. V shed 7 bases and J shed 2 bases, with 18 bases lying between them. The CDR3 region is CASTPHRVRAYEQYF. CDR3 coding DNA: TGTGCCAGCACGCCCCACAGGGTTAGGGCCTACGAGCAGTACTTC.

This chain joins TRBV28 and TRBJ1-2; D is unresolved. Per the germline V gene, CDR1 is MDHEN and CDR2 is SYDVKM. V was cut by 7 bases and J by 1 base, with 10 bases left in between. This CDR3 is built from 13 residues. The CDR3 region has the DNA TGTGCCAGCACTCAGAATTTTAACTATGGCTACACCTTC. Translation: CASTQNFNYGYTF.

Only one count was recorded for this clone. The chain carries TRBV28 and TRBJ1-2; TRBD1 aligns across 11 bases. With 5 bases clipped from V and 8 bases from J, the junction kept 13 bases outside the gene matches. The germline V gene encodes CDR1 MDHEN and CDR2 SYDVKM. This CDR3 is 16 amino acids long. DNA of the CDR3: TGTGCCAGCAGTCCCCAACTACCGGGACAGGGGGGGGGCTACACCTTC. Residues: CASSPQLPGQGGGYTF.

The chain is built from TRBV5-1 and TRBJ2-4; D perhaps matches TRBD2 (7 bases). Germline V lookup: CDR1 SGHRS, CDR2 YFSETQ. The CDR3 has 14 amino acids. V lost 4 bases and J lost 8, with 16 bases in between. CDR3 DNA: TGCGCCAGCAGCATTGCGGGGGCCGAGGACATTCAGTACTTC. Its protein is CASSIAGAEDIQYF.

Concerning this clone itself: An end of the junction differs from the germline gene, which may be a read error. The genes are TRBV7-7 and TRBJ2-3; 16 bases fit TRBD2. Germline V gene data show CDR1 as SSHAT and CDR2 as FNYEAQ (reference sequence). This CDR3 region has 17 residues. Here the CDR3 reads CASSSGTSGRAWDTQYF. CDR3 in DNA: TGTGCTAGCAGCTCCGGGACTAGCGGGAGGGCCTGGGATACGCAGTATTTT.

This clone was detected once. The V call is TRBV2, the J call TRBJ1-6; no clear D. The germline V gene encodes CDR1 SNHLY and CDR2 FYNNEI. V gave up 6 bases and J gave up 7 bases, with 19 bases separating them. The CDR3 totals 16 residues. CDR3 nucleotides: TGTGCCAGCAGCCTACAACAGAATCTCGAAAATTCACCCCTCCACTTT. Protein sequence: CASSLQQNLENSPLHF.

The gene calls are TRBV21-1 and TRBJ2-7; no DNA check was done on the table's D call, TRBD1. TRBV21-1 is noted as a pseudogene. The CDR3 runs 13 residues. The CDR3 loop reads CARAGRDTYEQYF. The CDR3 coding sequence is TGTGCCAGAGCCGGACGGGACACCTACGAGCAGTACTTC.

The gene calls are TRBV2 and TRBJ2-1; 9 bases are a match to TRBD2. V dropped 4 bases and J dropped 12; count of bases not matched to a gene: 7. The CDR3 length is 13 residues. The germline gives CDR1 SNHLY, CDR2 FYNNEI. The CDR3, as DNA: TGTGCCAGCAGTGCTCAGCGGGAGGATTTGCAGTTCTTC. The encoded protein is CASSAQREDLQFF.

The chain is built from TRBV7-9 and TRBJ2-3; D may be TRBD1 (5 bases). V was pared by 0 bases and J by 2 bases, with 12 bases between. The germline gives CDR1 SEHNR, CDR2 FQNEAQ (reference sequence). CDR3 length: 16 amino acids. The CDR3 reads CASSLARGVLTDTQYF. The CDR3 region has the DNA TGTGCCAGCAGCTTAGCAAGGGGCGTCCTCACAGATACGCAGTATTTT.

The chain recombines TRBV14 with TRBJ2-1; possibly TRBD1 for D (6 bases). The CDR3 has 16 residues. Germline V CDR1 and CDR2: SGHDN, FVKESK. V shed 2 bases and J shed 5 bases, with 16 bases lying between them. Here the CDR3 reads CASSQLSTGWNNEQFF. CDR3 bases: TGTGCCAGCAGCCAACTCAGTACAGGGTGGAACAATGAGCAGTTCTTC.

The chain has TRBV9 and TRBJ2-2; TRBD1 matches 8 bases. V shed 2 bases, J shed 0 bases, and the junction held 24 bases outside the gene matches. Germline V lookup: CDR1 SGDLS, CDR2 YYNGEE. CDR3 size: 23 residues. The CDR3 nucleotides read TGTGCCAGCAGCGTCTGGGACCCGGGACAGGCGAAAATCTCCACTGCGAACACCGGGGAGCTGTTTTTT. Residues: CASSVWDPGQAKISTANTGELFF.

The rearrangement links TRBV6-4 to TRBJ1-1; D call uncertain. Per germline, CDR1 MRHNA and CDR2 SNTAGT. V lost 0 bases to trimming and J lost 10 bases, with 12 bases between them. CDR3 length equals 13 residues. The CDR3 nucleotides read TGTGCCAGCAGTGACTCTAATTTTGGGAGAGCTTTCTTT. This sequence encodes CASSDSNFGRAFF.

This clone was found a few times. The CDR3 DNA reads as TGTGCCAGCAGCCAAGATCCACGGACATTCGGCTACACCTTC. This gives the protein CASSQDPRTFGYTF. This chain joins TRBV14 and TRBJ1-2, with a tentative D call TRBD1 (5 bases). V lost 0 bases and J lost 8, with 13 bases in between. The CDR3 is 14 amino acids. Germline V CDR1 and CDR2: SGHDN, FVKESK. The full variable domain, completed using reference TRBV14 and TRBJ1-2, is EAGVTQFPSHSVIEKGQTVTLRCDPISGHDNLYWYRRVMGKEIKFLLHFVKESKQDESGMPNNRFLAERTGGTYSTLKVQPAELEDSGVYFCASSQDPRTFGYTFGSGTRLTVV.

This rearrangement joins TRBV5-1 to TRBJ1-1, with 8 bases lining up with TRBD1. The germline CDR1 and CDR2 sequences are SGHRS and YFSETQ. With V trimmed by 5 bases and J by 1 base, 7 bases remained unmatched. The CDR3 extends over 15 amino acids. The CDR3 here is CASSSDRARNTEAFF. The DNA of the CDR3 is TGCGCCAGCAGTTCGGACAGGGCGCGGAACACTGAAGCTTTCTTT.

The chain uses TRBV6-5 and TRBJ1-4; unclear D gene. Between the trimmed V and J ends, which lost 2 bases and 5 bases, there was a span of 12 bases. This CDR3 has 15 amino acids. Germline loops: CDR1 MNHEY, CDR2 SVGAGI. The CDR3 sequence: CASSYEARANEKLFF. The CDR3 nucleotides read TGTGCCAGCAGTTACGAGGCCAGAGCCAATGAAAAACTGTTTTTT.

V is TRBV6-5 and J is TRBJ2-1; 7 positions match TRBD2. The CDR3 is made up of 15 amino acids. Germline V gene sequence: CDR1 MNHEY, CDR2 SVGAGI. V lost 7 bases, J lost 0 bases, and 6 bases stayed unmatched. This CDR3 is CASNRAGSSYNEQFF. The CDR3 DNA is TGTGCCAGCAATAGAGCGGGAAGCTCCTACAATGAGCAGTTCTTC.

The V gene is TRBV5-1, the J gene TRBJ1-1; perhaps TRBD1 as D (5 bases). Trimming left V 1 base short and J 7 bases short, with 11 bases between. Per the germline V gene, CDR1 is SGHRS and CDR2 is YFSETQ. The CDR3 extends over 13 amino acids. DNA for the CDR3: TGCGCCAGCAGCTTGAATGGCGACAGTGAAGCTTTCTTT. Translating gives CASSLNGDSEAFF.